These T cell receptor beta chains were read from a single sample in a study of T cells expressing NK-cell markers. Following a re-call of the 5' RACE reads, TCRdb has one entry per CDR3 protein and lacks DNA. The sample's table shows more than 250,000 distinct CDR3 sequences. The sample comprised blood T cells: a sorted CD56 or NKG2C T cell subset, CD4+ or CD8+ T cells, or bulk PBMC T cells (not recorded which). Source of these receptors: a man younger than 35 in good health. The CDR3 runs from the conserved cysteine through the conserved F or W.

TRBV7-8	TRBJ2-1	CASSLARLIGNEQFF
TRBV5-4	TRBJ2-1	CASMLAGGGEQFF
TRBV19	TRBJ2-6	CASNQLVSGANVLTF
TRBV10-2	TRBJ2-7	CASSDRDRGYAYEQYF
TRBV4-1	TRBJ2-3	CASSQVVAPTDTQYF
TRBV12-3/TRBV12-4	TRBJ2-1	CASSAGLATNEQFF
TRBV7-2	TRBJ2-5	CASSSYLEETQYF
TRBV14	TRBJ1-5	CASSQGGGSNQPQHF
TRBV7-2	TRBJ1-2	CASSFLREGYGYTF
TRBV6-5	TRBJ2-1	CASKGLADNEQFF